The text below deals with one T cell receptor (beta chain). No antigen is known for it. The record has no base qualities; no much larger clone is one base away. Libraries were constructed by the immunoSEQ multiplex PCR assay. For the multiplex PCR, a mixture combining 60 forward primers for TCR Vbeta segments and 13 reverse primers for TCR Jbeta segments was used. The CDR3 region of rearranged TCR beta genes was amplified from genomic DNA by a multiplex PCR assay. On the Illumina HiSeq System, the amplified TCR beta libraries were sequenced as 87-base-pair reads. Concerning the study's data processing: Across the 700 or so repertoires, a later analysis counted 60 million to 90 million unique TCR beta chains, some 11 million of which were shared by at least two donors. To remove PCR and sequencing errors, raw reads were error-corrected and collapsed into unique sequences using a nearest-neighbor algorithm that merged closely related sequences. V, D and J gene segments were assigned by aligning CDR3 sequences to IMGT reference sequences. For a sequence to be retained, at least a six-nucleotide match to both a V gene segment and a J gene segment was required. Rearrangements were classified as productive when the CDR3 lacked stop codons and remained in frame with V and J, and all other rearrangements were classified as non-productive. CDR3 was defined by IMGT convention, running from the second conserved V-encoded cysteine to the conserved J-encoded phenylalanine. Sequences without an unambiguous match to a single V gene segment were excluded from the earlier analysis of about 600 of the donors. An earlier analysis of about 600 of the donors called V segments functional above 56.7% productive rearrangements and segregating when the between-donor standard deviation exceeded 5%. A statistical classification framework was developed to diagnose cytomegalovirus status using the catalog of TCR beta chain sequences. V and J gene assignment, in a later analysis, came from comparing TCR nucleotide sequences with IMGT/GENE-DB human TR gene sequences. The TCRdist pipeline was used in a later analysis to assign CDR3 sequences and most-parsimonious VDJ recombination scenarios. In a later analysis, every TCR beta chain was defined by the combination of its CDR3 amino acid sequence and its V-gene family, and reads without a unique V-gene family were dropped. A later analysis removed 592 highly shared, low-generation-probability nucleotide sequences to deal with suspected cross-contamination and a sequencing artifact. A later analysis calculated a clonal expansion index for each public chain from normalized within-repertoire ranks of inferred template counts. Generation probabilities in a later analysis came from a VDJ recombination model fitted to out-of-frame rearrangements, and those results were checked against IGoR. Hypergeometric tests were used in a later analysis to score TCR-TCR, TCR-HLA and TCR-CMV co-occurrence, with a repertoire-size bias correction applied to the TCR pairs. A later analysis estimated false discovery rates by permuting HLA or CMV assignments 20 times. In a later analysis, co-occurring TCRs were grouped with DBSCAN, and TCRdist sequence similarity was added when clustering was performed within HLA-allele-positive subsets. For co-occurrence clustering, repertoires with fewer than 30,000 or more than 120,000 public chains were excluded, along with several repertoires with anomalous nucleotide sharing. The immuneACCESS repertoire file appears here via TCRdb, limited to in-frame rearrangements. These files lack a portion of the clones; in checked studies, under half of the deficit traces to unresolved V genes, and the cause of the others is not known. That table is the source of V, J and clone size, and D and trimming were worked out from the DNA. Recorded for this sample are approximately 150,000 clones; around three quarters of them occurred a single time. Approximately 2% of the sample is held by the ten biggest clonotypes.

The germline V gene specifies SGDLS as CDR1 and YYNGEE as CDR2. V is cut by 3 bases and J by 1 base, and the space between the germline ends is 12 bases. Counted from cysteine to phenylalanine, this CDR3 has 15 amino acids. Here the CDR3 DNA is all that survives: 45 bases in frame from base 1. These data come from a study of cytomegalovirus exposure and HLA in healthy donors (dated by TCRdb to the late 2010s). With respect to the entire study: An earlier analysis of about 560 of the donors reported around 280 Gb of sequence data and 117 million unique TCR beta sequences obtained from some 200 million T cells. An early release that covered around 590 HLA-typed donors contained around 300 gigabases of sequencing data and 65 million to 100 million unique TCR sequences. Of the 350 to 400 genotyped donors, 81% fell in the genetic ancestry cluster associated with self-reported Caucasian donors. The aim of the study was to test whether cataloging public T cell receptors could identify signatures of past pathogen exposure. The study used immunosequencing to profile the T cell repertoires of several hundred subjects and linked those repertoires to cytomegalovirus serostatus. Besides the first cohort of roughly 700 subjects, a separate validation cohort made up of over a hundred different subjects was used. The study combined high-throughput TCR immunosequencing, statistical association of individual TCRs with disease status, and machine learning to predict cytomegalovirus infection status. To study patterns of TCR occurrence, a later analysis re-analyzed previously published TCR beta repertoires from 500 to 850 donors and added high-resolution HLA genotyping. Rather than drawing on any new phenotypic data, the later analysis identified candidate immune exposures from TCR beta sequences and the way those sequences occurred across donors. In an earlier analysis of 587 of the donors, high-throughput TCR beta sequencing was used to judge whether each TCR beta V gene segment behaved as functional or pseudogenic. Donor age, sex, ethnicity and CMV serostatus were compiled together with the repertoire data. A later genetic analysis took genome-wide SNP genotypes for about 55% of the roughly 670 donors and used that subset as a discovery cohort. Every repertoire in the discovery cohort had been generated on one and the same sequencing platform. Both class I and class II loci were covered by HLA typing, at four-digit resolution. Typing coverage differed by locus: A, B, C, DRB1 and DQB1 were typed in about 620-630 donors, DQA1 in 522, DPA1 in 600 to 610, and DPB1 in 450 to 490. Because of strong linkage in the cohort, 5 or 6 DR-DQ haplotypes were treated as single units for association and clustering. On average, over 200,000 unique TCR beta nucleotide sequences were sequenced per donor among roughly 430 genotyped donors of the cohort, with 15% to 20% of those sequences being non-productive.

General findings and caveats noted by the study authors: In vitro tests confirmed that a few of the cytomegalovirus-associated TCR beta chains recognize cytomegalovirus antigens. Because counts were too low, roughly 16 rarely observed V segments, including chromosome 9 orphons, were excluded from the earlier analysis of around 640 of the donors. The sequencing pipeline was judged likely to have produced a cluster of highly shared sequence variants as a technical artifact. A further reported finding was that TCR beta sequences accurately predicted the HLA-A and HLA-B alleles for most subjects in the first cohort. The authors suggested that the approach could potentially be extended to other disease states and immunological phenotypes. The presence/absence analyses assumed that sequencing depth was roughly uniform across donors, and that assumption may not be true. Because HLA typing was unavailable for some donors at each locus, only the typed subset was used in association tests. An association between a missense DCLRE1C variant and V-gene and J-gene trimming of TCR beta chains was found in a later genetic analysis and replicated in an independent cohort. In a later analysis, most CMV-associated TCR beta chains were found to appear HLA-restricted, with HLA associations seemingly driven largely by CMV exposure. In both the original and validation cohorts, the classifier was reported to diagnose cytomegalovirus status with high specificity and sensitivity. Specific HLA alleles were associated with 15,000 to 20,000 TCR beta sequences at a false discovery rate of 0.05 in a later analysis. In the study, around 160 TCR beta chains were listed as associated with cytomegalovirus. Correlated functional status among segregating V segments might be attributable to linkage disequilibrium, but an unknown experimental factor could not be ruled out. Across donors, most TCR sequences were observed very rarely, whereas some public TCRs were present in many individuals. In a later analysis, HLA-associated TCR beta chains showed more clonal expansion and lower generation probabilities than non-associated chains that were equally common. A later genetic analysis reported fewer N-insertions in productive TCRs among donors in an Asian-associated ancestry cluster than the approximately 700-donor mean. The cohort was sequenced for TCR beta chains only, and without alpha or paired-chain data the features that could be detected were limited. In a later analysis, several top co-occurrence clusters were reported to appear linked to parvovirus B19, influenza, CMV and Epstein-Barr virus. When HLA alleles, especially DR and DQ, strongly co-occurred, TCR associations were difficult to assign to individual alleles. According to a later analysis, TCR association rates differed among HLA loci, with DRB1 alleles showing the most associated TCRs and HLA-C alleles showing the fewest. Because the 87-base-pair reads could not distinguish some IMGT-functional V segments, including TRBV6-2 and TRBV6-3, those segments were excluded. An earlier analysis of approximately 600 of the donors showed that most TCR beta V segments appeared in productive rearrangements either about 90% or about 30% of the time, which broadly matched IMGT annotations. Immune exposure information for the cohort was limited to CMV serostatus.

In total, roughly 670 healthy bone marrow donors made up the cohort. At the time of sampling, every cohort member was nominally healthy, though immune exposures that went unrecorded were likely present. The donor was CMV seronegative and was included in the group of several hundred seronegative cohort members. Every donor gave a peripheral blood sample, and the peripheral blood mononuclear cells from that sample were used for TCR beta sequencing. The Qiagen DNeasy Blood Extraction Kit was used to extract genomic DNA from the blood cell samples. The sample comprised PBMCs. The rearranged chain carries TRBV9 and TRBJ2-3, and TRBD1 may be the D gene, going by 6 matching bases. This clonotype was sampled from a man in his forties in good health and CMV-seronegative. The nucleotides are TGTGCCAGCAGCGGAGGGACACTCGGCACAGATACGCAGTATTTT. Its amino acids are CASSGGTLGTDTQYF.